The 3 T cell receptor beta chains reported below all come from one sample, sequenced in a study of blood T cells in healthy people across ages. The use of a sample-barcoded 5' primer and a J-beta primer mix characterized a second PCR of roughly 6 to 11 cycles. TCRdb re-derived calls from the 5' RACE reads in MiXCR, one entry per CDR3 protein. The sample holds more than 1,400,000 distinct CDR3 sequences, around two fifths seen once. Material for sequencing was blood. The receptors come from a woman in her late teens or twenties in good health.

This clonotype was picked up a small number of times. V is TRBV25-1 and J is TRBJ2-3; 7 nucleotides line up with TRBD2. V lost 5 bases and J lost 3; bases outside the gene matches: 14. The germline V gene encodes CDR1 MGHDK and CDR2 SYGVNS. The CDR3 loop spans 17 amino acids. The CDR3 region is CASSNRDYKALTDTQYF. The DNA of the CDR3 is TGTGCCAGCAGTAACCGGGACTACAAAGCATTGACAGATACGCAGTATTTT. Variable domain in full (rest from reference TRBV25-1 and TRBJ2-3): EADIYQTPRYLVIGTGKKITLECSQTMGHDKMYWYQQDPGMELHLIHYSYGVNSTEKGDLSSESTVSRIRTEHFPLTLESARPSHTSQYLCASSNRDYKALTDTQYFGPGTRLTVL.

V and J are TRBV7-9 and TRBJ2-3; perhaps TRBD2 as D (7 bases). Looked up from germline, CDR1 is SEHNR and CDR2 is FQNEAQ (reference sequence). This CDR3 has 16 amino acids. Trimming left V 5 bases short and J 1 base short, with 16 bases between. The CDR3 DNA is TGTGCCAGCAGCCATCCGGGGGGCAAGGGCACAGATACGCAGTATTTT. It codes for CASSHPGGKGTDTQYF.

V gene TRBV20-1 combines with J gene TRBJ2-3; D is perhaps TRBD2 (5 bases). The CDR3 length is 15 residues. V gave up 6 bases and J gave up 0 bases, with 16 bases separating them. Germline-derived CDR1 and CDR2 are DFQATT and SNEGSKA (reference sequence). The CDR3 sequence: CSASRTSASTDTQYF. The CDR3 coding sequence is TGCAGTGCCTCCCGGACTTCGGCGAGCACAGATACGCAGTATTTT.